The 3 T cell receptor beta chains presented below share a single source sample, sequenced in a study of blood T cell repertoires in COVID-19 (TCRdb year 2020). Library preparation was by the immunoSEQ multiplex PCR assay. TCRdb limited this immuneACCESS table to in-frame rearrangements with V and J called. A share of clones is missing; checked studies link under half to unresolved V genes, and the rest is unexplained. The sample has about 100,000 clones on record, roughly 92% of them singletons. The ten largest clones add up to around 5.7% of the sample. Sequences were obtained from peripheral blood. These receptors were collected from a man in his 70s with acute or convalescent COVID-19.

The V and J genes are TRBV9 and TRBJ1-3; D call uncertain. The CDR3 is 13 residues long. V lost 4 bases, J lost 3 bases, and 8 bases lay in between. Per the germline V gene, CDR1 is SGDLS and CDR2 is YYNGEE. CDR3 nucleotide sequence: TGTGCCAGCAGCTCAACTTTTGGAAACACCATATATTTT. Translating it yields CASSSTFGNTIYF. The full variable domain, in which reference TRBV9 and TRBJ1-3 provide the parts outside the CDR3, is DSGVTQTPKHLITATGQRVTLRCSPRSGDLSVYWYQQSLDQGLQFLIQYYNGEERAKGNILERFSAQQFPDLHSELNLSSLELGDSALYFCASSSTFGNTIYFGEGSWLTVV.

The chain uses TRBV5-1 and TRBJ1-3, with D possibly being TRBD1 (6 bases). V was pared by 5 bases and J by 4 bases, with 13 bases between. The CDR3 has 14 residues. Germline V lookup: CDR1 SGHRS, CDR2 YFSETQ. In DNA form, the CDR3 reads TGCGCCAGCAGACAGGGAAGGGAAGGAAACACCATATATTTT. Residues: CASRQGREGNTIYF.

The chain is built from TRBV28 and TRBJ1-2; D is uncertain. The germline V gene has CDR1 MDHEN and CDR2 SYDVKM. V gave up 6 bases and J gave up 2 bases, with 16 bases separating them. The CDR3 has 15 residues. The CDR3 spells CASSPTSSLNYGYTF. DNA for the CDR3: TGTGCCAGCAGCCCGACAAGTTCCTTAAACTATGGCTACACCTTC.